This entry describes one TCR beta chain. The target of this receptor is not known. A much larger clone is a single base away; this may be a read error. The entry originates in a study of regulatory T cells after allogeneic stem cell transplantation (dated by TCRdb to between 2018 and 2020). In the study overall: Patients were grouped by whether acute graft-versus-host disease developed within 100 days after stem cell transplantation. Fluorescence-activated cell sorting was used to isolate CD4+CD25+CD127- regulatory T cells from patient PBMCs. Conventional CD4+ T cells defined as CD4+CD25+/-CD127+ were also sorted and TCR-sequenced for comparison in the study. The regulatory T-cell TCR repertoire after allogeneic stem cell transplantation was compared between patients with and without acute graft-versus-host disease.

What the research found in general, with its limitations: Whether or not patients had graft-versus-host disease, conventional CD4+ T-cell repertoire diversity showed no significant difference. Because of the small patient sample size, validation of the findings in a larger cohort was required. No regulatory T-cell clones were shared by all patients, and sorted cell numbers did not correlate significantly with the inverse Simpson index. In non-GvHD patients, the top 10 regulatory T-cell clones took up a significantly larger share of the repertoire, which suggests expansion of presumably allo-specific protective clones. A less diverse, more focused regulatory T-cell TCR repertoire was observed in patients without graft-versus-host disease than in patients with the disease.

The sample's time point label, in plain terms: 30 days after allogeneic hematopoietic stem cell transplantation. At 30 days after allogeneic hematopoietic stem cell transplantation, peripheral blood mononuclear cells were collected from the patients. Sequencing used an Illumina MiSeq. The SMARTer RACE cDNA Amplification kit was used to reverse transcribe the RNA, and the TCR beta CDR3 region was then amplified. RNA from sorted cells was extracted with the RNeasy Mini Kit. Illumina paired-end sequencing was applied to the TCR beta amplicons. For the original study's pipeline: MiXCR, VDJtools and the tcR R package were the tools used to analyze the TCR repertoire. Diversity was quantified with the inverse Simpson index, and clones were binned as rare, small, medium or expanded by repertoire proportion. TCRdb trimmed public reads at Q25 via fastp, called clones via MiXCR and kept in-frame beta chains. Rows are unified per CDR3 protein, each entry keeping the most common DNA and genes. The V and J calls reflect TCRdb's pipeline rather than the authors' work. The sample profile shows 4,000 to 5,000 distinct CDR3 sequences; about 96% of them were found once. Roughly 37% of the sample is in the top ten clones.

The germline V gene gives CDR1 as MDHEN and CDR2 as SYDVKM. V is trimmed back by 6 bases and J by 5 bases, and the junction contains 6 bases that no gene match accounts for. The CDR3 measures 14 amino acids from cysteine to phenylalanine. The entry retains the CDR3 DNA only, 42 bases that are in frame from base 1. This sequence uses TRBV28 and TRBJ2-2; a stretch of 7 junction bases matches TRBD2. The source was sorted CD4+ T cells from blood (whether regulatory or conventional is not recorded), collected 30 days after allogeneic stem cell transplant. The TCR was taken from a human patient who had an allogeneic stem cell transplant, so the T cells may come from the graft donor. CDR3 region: CASRESGKTGELFF. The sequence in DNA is TGTGCCAGCAGGGAAAGCGGGAAAACCGGGGAGCTGTTTTTT. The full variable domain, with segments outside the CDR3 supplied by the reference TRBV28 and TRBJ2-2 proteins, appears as DVKVTQSSRYLVKRTGEKVFLECVQDMDHENMFWYRQDPGLGLRLIYFSYDVKMKEKGDIPEGYSVSREKKERFSLILESASTNQTSMYLCASRESGKTGELFFGEGSRLTVL.